Below, 29 T cell receptor beta chains from the same sample are listed, as sequenced in a study of CD8 T cells in ankylosing spondylitis. One entry per CDR3 protein results from TCRdb running MiXCR on the 5' RACE reads. The sample has 200,000 to 250,000 distinct CDR3 sequences; roughly 25% are singletons. Sequencing input: blood, either unsorted or a sorted T cell fraction (not recorded which). The receptors were sampled from a male donor with ankylosing spondylitis or in good health (not recorded which).

This clonotype was recorded many times. The rearrangement joins TRBV4-3 to TRBJ2-7; D call uncertain. This CDR3 comprises 17 residues. Per germline, CDR1 LGHNA and CDR2 YSLEER. Trimming cost V 3 bases and J 3 bases, with 21 bases left between them. The CDR3 sequence: CASSQDLDWGWGYEQYF. The CDR3 nucleotides read TGCGCCAGCAGCCAGGATCTAGACTGGGGATGGGGCTACGAGCAGTACTTC.

The table lists this clonotype with many counts. The chain links TRBV7-9 to TRBJ2-7, with TRBD1 matching over 9 bases. The V gene end was trimmed by 5 bases and the J gene end by 2 bases; junction bases not matched to a gene: 7. Germline CDR1 is SEHNR and CDR2 is FQNEAQ (reference sequence). The CDR3 length is 15 residues. The CDR3 loop reads CASSAPGQGAYEQYF. The CDR3 bases are TGTGCCAGCAGCGCCCCGGGACAGGGTGCCTACGAGCAGTACTTC.

The V gene is TRBV10-3, the J gene TRBJ1-1; TRBD1 might be the D (5 bases). V lost 3 bases to trimming and J lost 5 bases, with 10 bases between them. This CDR3 spans 13 amino acids. The germline V gene encodes CDR1 ENHRY and CDR2 SYGVKD. CDR3 loop: CAISEQVRTEAFF. The CDR3 DNA reads as TGTGCCATCAGTGAACAGGTTCGGACTGAAGCTTTCTTT.

This clonotype appeared many times. V gene TRBV5-1 combines with J gene TRBJ2-7; weak D call: TRBD1 (5 bases). The CDR3 totals 16 residues. Per the germline V gene, CDR1 is SGHRS and CDR2 is YFSETQ. V was shortened by 0 bases and J by 2 bases, with 15 bases between the two germline ends. The CDR3 is CASSLASGPPAYEQYF. In DNA, the CDR3 is TGCGCCAGCAGCTTGGCTTCAGGGCCACCCGCCTACGAGCAGTACTTC.

This clonotype has ten or more counts. The chain's CDR3 is CASSSLDRSNEKLFF. The CDR3 nucleotides read TGTGCCAGCAGTTCCTTGGACCGGTCTAATGAAAAACTGTTTTTT. This chain connects TRBV6-5 to TRBJ1-4; D is unclear. Germline values: CDR1 MNHEY, CDR2 SVGAGI. This CDR3 spans 15 amino acids. Trimming shortened V by 4 bases and J by 3 bases, and 12 bases separated the two germline ends.

The chain couples TRBV19 to TRBJ1-1; 7 bases are shared with TRBD1. With 6 bases clipped from V and 2 bases from J, the junction kept 6 bases outside the gene matches. This CDR3 comprises 14 residues. The germline V gene encodes CDR1 LNHDA and CDR2 SQIVND (reference sequence). The CDR3 DNA is TGTGCCAGTAGACTGGGACAGCTTAACACTGAAGCTTTCTTT. It translates to CASRLGQLNTEAFF.

The CDR3 sequence: CSVEDRTRRETQYF. The CDR3 DNA reads as TGCAGCGTTGAAGACCGGACTAGGCGGGAGACCCAGTACTTC. The J gene is TRBJ2-5, the V gene TRBV29-1, with 7 bases fitting TRBD2. The V segment lost 0 bases and the J segment 5 bases; nucleotides outside the gene matches: 6. This CDR3 spans 14 amino acids. Germline V gene sequence: CDR1 SQVTM, CDR2 ANQGSEA.

The V and J genes are TRBV25-1 and TRBJ2-5, with D possibly TRBD1 on 5 matching bases. The CDR3 sequence is 14 residues long. V was cut by 2 bases and J by 5 bases, with 12 bases left in between. Germline V gene sequence: CDR1 MGHDK, CDR2 SYGVNS. The CDR3 region is CASSEPRVEETQYF. Here the CDR3 DNA reads TGTGCCAGCAGTGAACCCAGGGTGGAGGAGACCCAGTACTTC.

This clonotype was observed a few times. The chain joins TRBV20-1 to TRBJ2-5; 10 nucleotides align to TRBD2. The length of the CDR3 is 14 residues. Germline V gives CDR1 DFQATT, CDR2 SNEGSKA (reference sequence). Unmatched junction bases numbered 6, after V lost 4 bases and J lost 4 bases. Here the CDR3 reads CSAKMLAGVETQYF. CDR3 bases: TGCAGTGCTAAGATGCTAGCGGGAGTAGAGACCCAGTACTTC.

The rearrangement uses TRBV12-3 or TRBV12-4 and TRBJ2-1; D possibly corresponds to TRBD2 (6 bases). Trimming left V 11 bases short and J 0 bases short, with 14 bases between. This CDR3 is 14 amino acids long. The CDR3 protein is CAAQRASSYNEQFF. For the CDR3, the DNA is TGTGCCGCCCAGCGGGCCAGCTCCTACAATGAGCAGTTCTTC.

To note about this clonotype: This may stem from a read error, because a much larger clone lies one nucleotide away. The rearrangement links TRBV6-1 to TRBJ1-1, with 7 bases fitting TRBD1. Germline V gives CDR1 MNHNS, CDR2 SASEGT. The CDR3 loop spans 14 amino acids. CDR3 nucleotide sequence: TGTGCCAACAGTGCCAGGACAGGGAACACTGAAGCTTTCTTT. Protein product: CANSARTGNTEAFF.

Many counts were recorded for this clonotype. This chain links TRBV20-1 with TRBJ1-4, with TRBD1 matching 7 bases. This CDR3 is built from 13 residues. CDR1 and CDR2 (germline): DFQATT, SNEGSKA (reference sequence). The V gene end was trimmed by 0 bases and the J gene end by 11 bases; junction bases not matched to a gene: 6. CDR3 DNA: TGCAGTGCTAGAGAGGAGGGGGCTGATAAACTGTTTTTT. It yields the protein CSAREEGADKLFF.

The CDR3 sequence is CSASALAARQFF. The CDR3 DNA reads TGCAGTGCTAGCGCCCTAGCGGCGAGGCAGTTCTTC. The gene calls are TRBV20-1 and TRBJ2-1, with 7 bases lining up with TRBD2. Germline V gene data show CDR1 as DFQATT and CDR2 as SNEGSKA (reference sequence). Trimming cost V 3 bases and J 12 bases; bases outside gene matches: 8. This CDR3 region has 12 residues.

With respect to this clonotype: This may be a read error, as it is one base from a much larger clone. V gene TRBV4-1 combines with J gene TRBJ2-3; weak D call: TRBD2 (6 bases). The CDR3 consists of 15 residues. Trimming shortened V by 1 base and J by 2 bases, and 10 bases separated the two germline ends. Germline assignment: CDR1 MGHRA and CDR2 YSYEKL. The chain's CDR3 is CASSQGGGDTDTQYF. The CDR3 DNA sequence: TGCGCCAGCAGCCAAGGGGGAGGCGACACAGATACGCAGTATTTT.

V is TRBV4-2 and J is TRBJ2-3, with 7 bases that match TRBD2. Germline V gene sequence: CDR1 LGHNA, CDR2 YNFKEQ. Trimming took 1 base from V and 3 from J; bases not matched to a gene: 1. The CDR3 consists of 14 residues. The CDR3 nucleotides read TGTGCCAGCAGCCAAGGAGCGGGAACAGATACGCAGTATTTT. As protein: CASSQGAGTDTQYF.

This clonotype was counted between two and nine times. The chain is built from TRBV20-1 and TRBJ2-1, with D hard to call. The CDR3 length is 9 residues. V was cut by 3 bases and J by 9 bases, with 3 bases left in between. CDR1 and CDR2 from the germline V gene are DFQATT and SNEGSKA (reference sequence). CDR3 coding DNA: TGCAGTGCTAGTGTTGAGCAGTTCTTC. It specifies CSASVEQFF.

The count of this clonotype is one. This rearrangement joins TRBV20-1 to TRBJ1-2, with TRBD1 matching 11 bases. Germline assignment: CDR1 DFQATT and CDR2 SNEGSKA (reference sequence). Trimming removed 3 bases from V and 7 bases from J; junction bases left unmatched: 4. There are 13 residues in the CDR3. In nucleotides, the CDR3 is TGCAGTGCTAGTTCCGGACAGGGGGCTGGCTACACCTTC. This translates into CSASSGQGAGYTF.

The chain employs TRBV6-5 and TRBJ2-7; 7 nucleotides agree with TRBD1. Germline-derived CDR1 and CDR2 are MNHEY and SVGAGI. V gave up 4 bases and J gave up 4 bases; unmatched junction bases: 7. This CDR3 has 14 amino acids. In DNA, the CDR3 is TGTGCCAGCAGTTGGGGGAGACAGGGTTACGAGCAGTACTTC. The encoded protein is CASSWGRQGYEQYF.

V and J are TRBV7-3 and TRBJ1-6; 7 nucleotides line up with TRBD1. This CDR3 region has 16 residues. CDR1 and CDR2 (germline): SGHTA, FQGTGA. V trimming: 5 bases; J trimming: 7 bases; junction bases outside the gene matches: 11. The CDR3 DNA reads TGTGCCAGCAGCCTAGGGGGCTCGGAATGGAATTCACCCCTCCACTTT. Translating gives CASSLGGSEWNSPLHF.

This chain uses TRBV29-1 with TRBJ2-7; D remains ambiguous. Germline V gene data show CDR1 as SQVTM and CDR2 as ANQGSEA. The V end lost 0 bases, the J end lost 3 bases, and 9 bases lay between the germline ends. This CDR3 comprises 13 residues. The CDR3 region is CSVEDLGFYEQYF. The CDR3 bases are TGCAGCGTTGAAGATCTGGGGTTCTACGAGCAGTACTTC.

This clonotype showed up many times. This chain uses TRBV5-1 with TRBJ1-2; tentatively, D is TRBD1 (5 bases). V lost 4 bases to trimming and J lost 4 bases, with 8 bases between them. The CDR3 is 12 amino acids. Germline CDR1 reads SGHRS; CDR2 reads YFSETQ. The CDR3 loop reads CASSLDTYGYTF. The CDR3 region has the DNA TGCGCCAGCAGCCTGGACACCTATGGCTACACCTTC. The full variable domain, completed using reference TRBV5-1 and TRBJ1-2, is KAGVTQTPRYLIKTRGQQVTLSCSPISGHRSVSWYQQTPGQGLQFLFEYFSETQRNKGNFPGRFSGRQFSNSRSEMNVSTLELGDSALYLCASSLDTYGYTFGSGTRLTVV.

The rearrangement joins TRBV4-2 to TRBJ1-4; D call uncertain. This CDR3 spans 15 amino acids. CDR1 and CDR2 from the germline V gene are LGHNA and YNFKEQ. V was trimmed by 1 base and J by 6 bases, leaving 12 bases between them. The CDR3 region has the DNA TGTGCCAGCAGCCAAGGCGGTCCCCGGGATGAAAAACTGTTTTTT. Protein product: CASSQGGPRDEKLFF.

This clonotype was detected ten times or more. DNA for the CDR3: TGTGCCAGCAGGAAGGGGGGGCGAACAGATACGCAGTATTTT. Translating gives CASRKGGRTDTQYF. This chain connects TRBV6-1 to TRBJ2-3, with D maybe TRBD2 (7 bases). Per germline, CDR1 MNHNS and CDR2 SASEGT. The V and J ends lost 6 bases and 3 bases respectively, with 13 bases between them. CDR3 length: 14 residues.

This clonotype was counted at least ten times. The genes are TRBV5-1 and TRBJ2-7, with 12 bases that match TRBD1. The CDR3 extends over 15 amino acids. Germline V gives CDR1 SGHRS, CDR2 YFSETQ. V lost 4 bases and J lost 8; bases outside the gene matches: 10. This chain's CDR3 is CASSEAGTGGKKQYF. The CDR3 coding sequence is TGCGCCAGCAGCGAAGCCGGGACAGGGGGCAAGAAGCAGTACTTC.

This clonotype occurred many times. The V call is TRBV11-2, the J call TRBJ2-1; 7 bases agree with TRBD1. This CDR3 contains 15 residues. The germline CDR1 and CDR2 sequences are SGHAT and FQNNGV. The ends lost 2 bases at V and 5 bases at J; junction bases unmatched: 6. The CDR3 is CASSLIPGTDNEQFF. The CDR3, as DNA: TGTGCCAGCAGCTTAATACCCGGGACAGACAATGAGCAGTTCTTC.

This clonotype was counted many times. The V gene is TRBV18, the J gene TRBJ2-7; 10 bases match TRBD2. The junction had 4 bases not matched to a gene; V was cut back by 3 bases and J by 5 bases. Germline-derived CDR1 and CDR2 are KGHSH and LQKENI. The CDR3 totals 14 residues. The CDR3 DNA reads TGTGCCAGCTCACCGGCTAGCGGGAGTCACGAGCAGTACTTC. It encodes CASSPASGSHEQYF.

The chain recombines TRBV6-2 or TRBV6-3 with TRBJ2-7; 7 bases match TRBD1. Losses at the gene ends were 5 bases for V and 2 bases for J; bases not matched to a gene: 3. Germline assignment: CDR1 MNHEY and CDR2 SVGEGT. The length of the CDR3 is 13 residues. CDR3 DNA: TGTGCCAGCAGTGACAGGGTGACCTACGAGCAGTACTTC. It yields the protein CASSDRVTYEQYF.

This clonotype appeared many times. The chain couples TRBV5-1 to TRBJ1-1; weak D call: TRBD1 (5 bases). Germline V gene sequence: CDR1 SGHRS, CDR2 YFSETQ. V lost 0 bases to trimming and J lost 1 base, with 10 bases between them. The CDR3 sequence is 15 residues long. The CDR3 DNA follows: TGCGCCAGCAGCTTGGATGCAGGGCCGAACACTGAAGCTTTCTTT. It translates to CASSLDAGPNTEAFF.

V is TRBV6-5 and J is TRBJ2-5; TRBD1 matches at 7 bases. V shed 4 bases and J 4 bases; nucleotides not matched to a gene: 15. There are 17 residues in the CDR3. The germline CDR1 and CDR2 sequences are MNHEY and SVGAGI. This chain's CDR3 is CASSFNRGTGDRETQYF. The CDR3 DNA reads TGTGCCAGCAGTTTTAACCGAGGAACAGGGGACCGAGAGACCCAGTACTTC.